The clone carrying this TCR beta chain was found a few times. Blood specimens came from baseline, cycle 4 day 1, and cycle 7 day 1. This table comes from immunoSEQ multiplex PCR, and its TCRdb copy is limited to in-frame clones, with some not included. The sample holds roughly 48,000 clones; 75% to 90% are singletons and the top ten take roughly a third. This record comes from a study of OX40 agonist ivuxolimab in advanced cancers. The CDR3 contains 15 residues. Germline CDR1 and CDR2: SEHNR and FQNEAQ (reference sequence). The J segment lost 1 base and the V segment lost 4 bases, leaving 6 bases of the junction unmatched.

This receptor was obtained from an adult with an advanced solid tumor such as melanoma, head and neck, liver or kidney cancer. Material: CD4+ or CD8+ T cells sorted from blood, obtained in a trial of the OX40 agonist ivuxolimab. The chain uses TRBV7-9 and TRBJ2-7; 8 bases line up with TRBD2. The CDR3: CASSSTSGGSYEQYF. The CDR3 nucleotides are TGTGCCAGCAGCTCCACTAGCGGAGGATCCTACGAGCAGTACTTC.